These 7 T cell receptor beta chains were all obtained from the same sample, sequenced in a study of blood T cell repertoires in COVID-19. Profiling relied on immunoSEQ multiplex PCR, and the TCRdb table lists in-frame clones only, not all of them. The table lists about 170,000 clones, 85% of them singletons, with about 3% in the top ten. Sequenced: peripheral blood. Receptors originate from a human donor with acute or convalescent COVID-19. The donor label of this sample is uncertain.

The chain employs TRBV12-3 or TRBV12-4 and TRBJ2-7, with D hard to call. V shed 7 bases and J shed 2 bases, with 12 bases lying between them. There are 13 residues in the CDR3. CDR3 protein: CASNGDTTYEQYF. In DNA, the CDR3 is TGTGCCAGCAACGGAGATACTACCTACGAGCAGTACTTC.

The V gene is TRBV9, the J gene TRBJ2-5, with 11 bases matching TRBD2. The J segment lost 2 bases and the V segment lost 0 bases, leaving 6 bases of the junction unmatched. CDR1 is SGDLS and CDR2 is YYNGEE in the germline V gene. The CDR3 length is 17 residues. CDR3 amino acids: CASSVDPSGGFQETQYF. The CDR3 bases are TGTGCCAGCAGCGTAGATCCTAGCGGGGGGTTTCAAGAGACCCAGTACTTC. The full variable domain, its missing parts supplied by reference TRBV9 and TRBJ2-5, is DSGVTQTPKHLITATGQRVTLRCSPRSGDLSVYWYQQSLDQGLQFLIQYYNGEERAKGNILERFSAQQFPDLHSELNLSSLELGDSALYFCASSVDPSGGFQETQYFGPGTRLLVL.

The chain combines TRBV25-1 with TRBJ2-3; the match to TRBD2 covers 7 bases. CDR1 and CDR2 (germline): MGHDK, SYGVNS. The CDR3 contains 15 residues. V shed 5 bases and J 6 bases; nucleotides not matched to a gene: 11. The CDR3 is CASSPNRDYPDTQYF. DNA of the CDR3: TGTGCCAGCAGTCCAAACCGGGACTATCCGGATACGCAGTATTTT.

The V gene is TRBV27, the J gene TRBJ2-5; D may be TRBD1 (5 bases). There are 13 residues in the CDR3. Per the germline V gene, CDR1 is MNHEY and CDR2 is SMNVEV (reference sequence). The V end was cut by 3 bases, the J end by 9 bases, with 14 bases between. In nucleotides, the CDR3 is TGTGCCAGCAGTTTTACTCGGACAACGCCCCAGTACTTC. Its protein product is CASSFTRTTPQYF.

The rearrangement joins TRBV7-2 to TRBJ2-7; 9 positions match TRBD2. The germline V gene has CDR1 SGHTA and CDR2 FQGNSA. The CDR3 is 15 residues long. Losses at the gene ends were 4 bases for V and 3 bases for J; bases not matched to a gene: 7. The CDR3 is CASSSTLAGVYEQYF. The CDR3 region has the DNA TGTGCCAGCAGCTCCACCTTAGCGGGGGTCTACGAGCAGTACTTC. Using reference TRBV7-2 and TRBJ2-7 for the parts outside the CDR3, the full variable domain is GAGVSQSPSNKVTEKGKDVELRCDPISGHTALYWYRQSLGQGLEFLIYFQGNSAPDKSGLPSDRFSAERTGGSVSTLTIQRTQQEDSAVYLCASSSTLAGVYEQYFGPGTRLTVT.

The V call is TRBV2, the J call TRBJ1-4; TRBD1 is a possible D gene (5 bases). Trimming left V 6 bases short and J 8 bases short, with 25 bases between. The germline V gene encodes CDR1 SNHLY and CDR2 FYNNEI. The CDR3 contains 17 residues. CDR3 residues: CASRSDSPGLAGEKLFF. As DNA, the CDR3 is TGTGCCAGCAGATCAGACTCTCCGGGACTCGCAGGGGAAAAACTGTTTTTT. The entire variable domain, with the rest obtained from reference TRBV2 and TRBJ1-4, is as follows: EPEVTQTPSHQVTQMGQEVILRCVPISNHLYFYWYRQILGQKVEFLVSFYNNEISEKSEIFDDQFSVERPDGSNFTLKIRSTKLEDSAMYFCASRSDSPGLAGEKLFFGSGTQLSVL.

The chain carries TRBV28 and TRBJ1-1, with D unresolved. The CDR3 sequence is 15 residues long. CDR1 is MDHEN and CDR2 is SYDVKM in the germline V gene. The V end lost 9 bases, the J end lost 1 base, and 18 bases lay between the germline ends. Written as DNA, the CDR3 is TGTGCCAGTCTGACATCCTCCCTCGGGAACACTGAAGCTTTCTTT. Translating it yields CASLTSSLGNTEAFF. Looking up the rest from reference TRBV28 and TRBJ1-1 gives the full variable domain: DVKVTQSSRYLVKRTGEKVFLECVQDMDHENMFWYRQDPGLGLRLIYFSYDVKMKEKGDIPEGYSVSREKKERFSLILESASTNQTSMYLCASLTSSLGNTEAFFGQGTRLTVV.